One and the same sample provided the 12 T cell receptor beta chains below, sequenced in a study of blood T cells in healthy people across ages. Primers used in a second PCR of about 6 to 11 cycles were a sample-barcoded 5' primer and a J-beta primer mix. TCRdb ran MiXCR on the 5' RACE reads and lists one entry per CDR3 protein. This sample has about 640,000 distinct CDR3 sequences, with under 70% found just once. Specimen: blood. These receptors were collected from a man in his sixties in good health.

This clonotype was seen more than once but under ten times. CDR3 sequence (DNA): TGTGCCAGCAGCTCTCGTCTCACAACTAATGAAAAACTGTTTTTT. This translates into CASSSRLTTNEKLFF. This chain connects TRBV7-2 to TRBJ1-4; D unclear. Trimming took 4 bases from V and 0 from J, leaving 9 bases between them. CDR1 SGHTA and CDR2 FQGNSA come from the germline V gene. The CDR3 totals 15 residues.

This clonotype was observed many times. This chain links TRBV2 with TRBJ2-7; D uncertain. Germline-derived CDR1 and CDR2 are SNHLY and FYNNEI. CDR3 length: 11 residues. V shed 8 bases and J shed 4 bases, with 9 bases lying between them. CDR3 region: CASGMGYEQYF. In DNA, the CDR3 is TGTGCCAGCGGGATGGGTTACGAGCAGTACTTC.

The chain recombines TRBV5-4 with TRBJ2-7; no clear D. The V end lost 1 base, the J end lost 5 bases, and 10 bases lay between the germline ends. CDR3 length equals 13 residues. CDR1 SGHNT and CDR2 YYREEE come from the germline V gene (reference sequence). The CDR3 loop is CASSLYGGNEQYF. For the CDR3, the DNA is TGTGCCAGCAGCTTGTATGGTGGCAACGAGCAGTACTTC.

This chain uses TRBV2 with TRBJ1-1; D remains unclear. Trimming left V 4 bases short and J 7 bases short, with 10 bases between. Germline V CDR1 and CDR2: SNHLY, FYNNEI. The CDR3 covers 12 residues. The CDR3 coding sequence is TGTGCCAGCAGTGCTGGTTGGGTTGAAGCTTTCTTT. It specifies CASSAGWVEAFF.

The chain employs TRBV6-2 or TRBV6-3 and TRBJ2-1, with 12 bases lining up with TRBD2. CDR1 is MNHEY and CDR2 is SVGEGT in the germline V gene. Unmatched junction bases numbered 16, after V lost 5 bases and J lost 2 bases. The CDR3 covers 20 residues. This CDR3 is CASSALLAGGLLFTYNEQFF. The CDR3 DNA reads TGTGCCAGCAGTGCCTTACTAGCGGGGGGCCTCCTCTTTACCTACAATGAGCAGTTCTTC.

This chain uses TRBV5-1 with TRBJ2-7, with 7 bases that match TRBD2. After removal of 4 bases from V and 4 bases from J, the junction contained 8 bases not matched to a gene. The CDR3 loop spans 14 amino acids. Germline lookup yields CDR1 SGHRS and CDR2 YFSETQ. In DNA form, the CDR3 reads TGCGCCAGCAGCGTGGGGGGGGAGGTGTACGAGCAGTACTTC. Its translation is CASSVGGEVYEQYF.

CDR3 DNA: TGTGCCAGCGCCCCTCTGATCTCTGGGGCCAACGTCCTGACTTTC. Translating gives CASAPLISGANVLTF. The chain carries TRBV12-3 or TRBV12-4 and TRBJ2-6; no definite D call. The CDR3 consists of 15 residues. The V gene lost 8 bases and the J gene lost 0 bases, with 11 bases spanning the gap.

The chain recombines TRBV18 with TRBJ2-1; D ambiguous. Germline CDR1 is KGHSH and CDR2 is LQKENI. This CDR3 region has 12 residues. Between the trimmed V and J ends, which lost 5 bases and 8 bases, there was a span of 10 bases. CDR3 region: CASSANRDEQFF. The CDR3 coding sequence is TGTGCCAGCTCAGCCAATCGGGATGAGCAGTTCTTC. The full variable domain, completed using reference TRBV18 and TRBJ2-1, is NAGVMQNPRHLVRRRGQEARLRCSPMKGHSHVYWYRQLPEEGLKFMVYLQKENIIDESGMPKERFSAEFPKEGPSILRIQQVVRGDSAAYFCASSANRDEQFFGPGTRLTVL.

Written as DNA, the CDR3 is TGTGCCAGCAGCTTGGAGGGGTCACCGGTACTGTTTTTT. Translation gives CASSLEGSPVLFF. The chain links TRBV5-6 to TRBJ1-4, with a possible D match to TRBD1 (5 bases). Germline-derived CDR1 and CDR2 are SGHDT and YYEEEE. The length of the CDR3 is 13 residues. V dropped 0 bases and J dropped 13 bases, with 13 bases sitting between them.

A note on this clonotype: At one end the junction does not follow the germline gene, possibly because of a read error. The J gene is TRBJ2-3, the V gene TRBV28; TRBD2 matches at 9 bases. Germline loops: CDR1 MDHEN, CDR2 SYDVKM. This CDR3 spans 16 amino acids. CDR3 protein: CASGLSPAGGPDTQYF. DNA of the CDR3: TGTGCCAGCGGTTTATCCCCAGCGGGGGGCCCAGATACGCAGTATTTT.

This clonotype was seen many times. This chain joins TRBV7-2 and TRBJ2-1; D possibly corresponds to TRBD1 (5 bases). The V gene's germline CDR1 is SGHTA and CDR2 FQGNSA. V lost 4 bases and J 3 bases, leaving 13 bases between the germline ends. The CDR3 consists of 15 residues. CDR3 region: CASSSPEDNYNEQFF. The CDR3 nucleotides are TGTGCCAGCAGCTCGCCAGAGGACAACTACAATGAGCAGTTCTTC.

Comments on this clonotype: The junction shows a germline mismatch at one end, possibly a read error. CDR3 nucleotide sequence: TGTGCCGGCAGCAAAGGGTCTTTCGGTGAGATGAACACTGAAGCTTTCTTT. It encodes CAGSKGSFGEMNTEAFF. The chain employs TRBV3-1 and TRBJ1-1; D ambiguous. This CDR3 has 17 amino acids. Germline V gene sequence: CDR1 LGHDT, CDR2 YNNKEL (reference sequence).